The source of this TCR beta chain is a study of cytomegalovirus exposure and HLA in healthy donors. Study at large: Unique TCRs from HLA-typed donors, 75 million to 100 million of them, were held in an early data release. The study's findings and limits: The authors later linked a missense DCLRE1C variant to TCR beta V- and J-gene trimming. Several of the most significant clusters appeared linked to common viral pathogens, based on a later analysis.

Vbeta (60) and Jbeta (13) primers were used in the PCR. Sequencing used immunoSEQ multiplex PCR; TCRdb keeps in-frame clones, though not all of them. The sample lists about 140,000 clones, around 75% occurring once. Despite likely unrecorded immune exposures, the donors were nominally healthy at the time of sampling. The CDR3 loop spans 17 amino acids. The germline gives CDR1 SGDLS, CDR2 YYNGEE. The V and J ends lost 4 bases and 1 base respectively, with 17 bases between them. On this clone itself: Its antigen is undetermined.

The sequence came from a male donor in good health and CMV-seronegative. The chain uses TRBV9 and TRBJ2-2; tentative D call: TRBD2 (7 bases). Sample: PBMCs. The CDR3 is CASSSGRGALNTGELFF. CDR3 sequence (DNA): TGTGCCAGCAGCTCCGGTCGGGGGGCATTGAACACCGGGGAGCTGTTTTTT.